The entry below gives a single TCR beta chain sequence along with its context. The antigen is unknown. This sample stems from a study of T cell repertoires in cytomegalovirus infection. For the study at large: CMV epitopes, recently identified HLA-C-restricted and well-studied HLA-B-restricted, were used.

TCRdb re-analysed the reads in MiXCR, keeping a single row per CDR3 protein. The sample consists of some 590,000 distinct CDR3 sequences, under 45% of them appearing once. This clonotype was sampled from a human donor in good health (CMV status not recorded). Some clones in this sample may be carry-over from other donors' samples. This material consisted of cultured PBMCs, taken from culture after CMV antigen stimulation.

In DNA, the CDR3 is TGTGCCAGTAGTTTCCCCAGAGTTTCGAACACCGGGGAGCTGTTTTTT. Translation gives CASSFPRVSNTGELFF. This sequence joins TRBV19 and TRBJ2-2; D gene unclear. V gave up 5 bases and J gave up 0 bases, with 13 bases separating them. This CDR3 region has 16 residues. Germline loops: CDR1 LNHDA, CDR2 SQIVND (reference sequence).